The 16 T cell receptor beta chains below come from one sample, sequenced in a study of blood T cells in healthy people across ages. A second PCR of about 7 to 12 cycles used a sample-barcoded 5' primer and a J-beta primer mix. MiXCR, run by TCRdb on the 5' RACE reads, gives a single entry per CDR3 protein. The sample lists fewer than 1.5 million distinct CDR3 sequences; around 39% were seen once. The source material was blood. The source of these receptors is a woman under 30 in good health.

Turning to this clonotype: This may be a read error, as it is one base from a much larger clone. This chain's CDR3 is CASSWPGSTDTQYF. CDR3 in DNA: TGTGCCAGCAGTTGGCCAGGGAGCACAGATACGCAGTATTTT. This chain connects TRBV28 to TRBJ2-3; weak D call: TRBD1 (5 bases). Trimming left V 4 bases short and J 0 bases short, with 8 bases between. Germline loops: CDR1 MDHEN, CDR2 SYDVKM. The CDR3 is 14 residues long.

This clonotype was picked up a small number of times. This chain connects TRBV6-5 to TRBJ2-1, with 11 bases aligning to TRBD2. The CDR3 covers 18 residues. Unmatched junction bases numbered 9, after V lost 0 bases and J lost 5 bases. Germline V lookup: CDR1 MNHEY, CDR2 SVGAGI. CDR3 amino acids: CASSYSRALAGGNNEQFF. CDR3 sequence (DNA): TGTGCCAGCAGTTACTCGAGGGCGCTAGCGGGGGGTAACAATGAGCAGTTCTTC.

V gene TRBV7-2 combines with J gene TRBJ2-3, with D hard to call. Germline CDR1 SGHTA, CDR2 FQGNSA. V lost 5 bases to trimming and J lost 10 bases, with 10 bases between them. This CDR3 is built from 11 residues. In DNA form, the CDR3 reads TGTGCCAGCAGCGGAGCGACGGCGCAGTATTTT. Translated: CASSGATAQYF.

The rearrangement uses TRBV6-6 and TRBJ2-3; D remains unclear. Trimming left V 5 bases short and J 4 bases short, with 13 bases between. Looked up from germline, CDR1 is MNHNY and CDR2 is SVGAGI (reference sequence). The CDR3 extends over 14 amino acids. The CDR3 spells CASSRSGDPDTQYF. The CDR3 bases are TGTGCCAGCAGTCGCTCCGGAGACCCAGATACGCAGTATTTT.

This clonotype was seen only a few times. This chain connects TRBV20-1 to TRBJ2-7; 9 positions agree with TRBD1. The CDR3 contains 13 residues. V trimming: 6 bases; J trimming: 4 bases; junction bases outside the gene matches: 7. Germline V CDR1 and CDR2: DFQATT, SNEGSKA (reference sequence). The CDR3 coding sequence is TGCAGTGCCCTCGTGGACAGGGGATACGAGCAGTACTTC. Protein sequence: CSALVDRGYEQYF.

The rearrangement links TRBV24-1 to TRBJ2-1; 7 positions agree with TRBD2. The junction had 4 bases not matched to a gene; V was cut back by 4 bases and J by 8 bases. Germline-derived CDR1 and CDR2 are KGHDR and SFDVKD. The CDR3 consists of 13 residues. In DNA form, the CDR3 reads TGTGCCACCAGTGAAAGGGGAGGGTATGAGCAGTTCTTC. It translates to CATSERGGYEQFF.

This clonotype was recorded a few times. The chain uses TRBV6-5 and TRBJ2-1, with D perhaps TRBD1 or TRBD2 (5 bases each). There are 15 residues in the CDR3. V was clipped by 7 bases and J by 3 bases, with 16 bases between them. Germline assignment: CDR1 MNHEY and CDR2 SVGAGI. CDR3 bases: TGTGCCAGCACTAAACGGGGTGGGGGCTACAATGAGCAGTTCTTC. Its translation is CASTKRGGGYNEQFF.

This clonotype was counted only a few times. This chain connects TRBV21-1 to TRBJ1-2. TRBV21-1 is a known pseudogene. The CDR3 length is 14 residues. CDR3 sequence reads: CASSKARRDYGYTF. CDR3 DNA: TGTGCCAGCAGCAAAGCTAGACGGGACTATGGCTACACCTTC.

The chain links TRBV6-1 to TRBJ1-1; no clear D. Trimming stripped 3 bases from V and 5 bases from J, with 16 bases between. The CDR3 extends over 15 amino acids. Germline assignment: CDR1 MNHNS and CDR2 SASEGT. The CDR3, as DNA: TGTGCCAGCAGTGATGCGGCAGGTTCGGGAACTGAAGCTTTCTTT. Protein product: CASSDAAGSGTEAFF.

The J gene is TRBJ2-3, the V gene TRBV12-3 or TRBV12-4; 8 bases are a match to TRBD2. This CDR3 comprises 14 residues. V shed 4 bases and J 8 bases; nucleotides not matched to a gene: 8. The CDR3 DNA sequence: TGTGCCAGCAGTTCAGCGGGAGTAGGCGGTACGCAGTATTTT. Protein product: CASSSAGVGGTQYF.

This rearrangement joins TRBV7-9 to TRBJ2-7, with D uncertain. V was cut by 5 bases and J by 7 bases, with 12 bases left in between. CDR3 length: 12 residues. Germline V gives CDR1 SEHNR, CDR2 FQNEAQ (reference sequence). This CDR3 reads CASSPWSNEQYF. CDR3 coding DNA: TGTGCCAGCAGCCCTTGGAGCAATGAGCAGTACTTC.

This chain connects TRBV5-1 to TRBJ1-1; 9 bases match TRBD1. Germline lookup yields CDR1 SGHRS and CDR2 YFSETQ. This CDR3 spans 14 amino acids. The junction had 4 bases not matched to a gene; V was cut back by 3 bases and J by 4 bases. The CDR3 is CASSSGQGFTEAFF. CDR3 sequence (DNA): TGCGCCAGCAGCTCGGGACAGGGATTCACTGAAGCTTTCTTT.

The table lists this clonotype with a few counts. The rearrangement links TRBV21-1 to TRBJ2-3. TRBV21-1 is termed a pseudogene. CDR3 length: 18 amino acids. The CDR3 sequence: CASSKPGKDAASTDTQYF. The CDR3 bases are TGTGCCAGCAGCAAACCGGGGAAAGACGCGGCGAGCACAGATACGCAGTATTTT.

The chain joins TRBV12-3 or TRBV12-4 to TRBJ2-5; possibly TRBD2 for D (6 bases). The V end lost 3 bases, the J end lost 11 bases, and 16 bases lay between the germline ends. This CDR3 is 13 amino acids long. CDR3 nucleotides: TGTGCCAGCAGTTTGAACACCGCTCGGGAGCAGTACTTC. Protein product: CASSLNTAREQYF.

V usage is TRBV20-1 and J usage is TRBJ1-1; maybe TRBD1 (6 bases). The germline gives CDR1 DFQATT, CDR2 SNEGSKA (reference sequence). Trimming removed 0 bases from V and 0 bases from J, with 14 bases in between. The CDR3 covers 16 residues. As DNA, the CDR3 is TGCAGTGCTAGAGATCTAGAGGGGGGCATGAACACTGAAGCTTTCTTT. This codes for CSARDLEGGMNTEAFF.

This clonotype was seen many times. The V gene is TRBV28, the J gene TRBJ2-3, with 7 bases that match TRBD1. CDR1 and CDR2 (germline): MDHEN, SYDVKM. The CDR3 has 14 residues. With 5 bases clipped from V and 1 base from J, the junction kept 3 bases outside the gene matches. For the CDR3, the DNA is TGTGCCAGCAGTCCGACAGGGCGCACAGATACGCAGTATTTT. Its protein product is CASSPTGRTDTQYF.